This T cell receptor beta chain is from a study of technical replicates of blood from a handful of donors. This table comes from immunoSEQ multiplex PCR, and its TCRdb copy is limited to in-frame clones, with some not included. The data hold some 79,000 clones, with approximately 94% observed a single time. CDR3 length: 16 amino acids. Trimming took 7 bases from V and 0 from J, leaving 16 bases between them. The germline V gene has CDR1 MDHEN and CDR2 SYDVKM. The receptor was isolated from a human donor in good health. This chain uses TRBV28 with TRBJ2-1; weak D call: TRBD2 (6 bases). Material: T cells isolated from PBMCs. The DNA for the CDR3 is TGTGCCAGCACGAATAGCGGCCTGACCTCCTACAATGAGCAGTTCTTC. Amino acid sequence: CASTNSGLTSYNEQFF. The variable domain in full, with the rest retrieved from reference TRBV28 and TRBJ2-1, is DVKVTQSSRYLVKRTGEKVFLECVQDMDHENMFWYRQDPGLGLRLIYFSYDVKMKEKGDIPEGYSVSREKKERFSLILESASTNQTSMYLCASTNSGLTSYNEQFFGPGTRLTVL.